These T cell receptor beta chains were read from a single sample in a study of blood T cell repertoires in COVID-19. Clones were read by immunoSEQ multiplex PCR, and TCRdb kept only the in-frame ones, dropping some. Here the sample spans roughly 150,000 clones, 70% to 90% being singletons. The sequenced material came from peripheral blood. The receptor set was obtained from a man older than 75 with COVID-19, enrolled during active disease. Each CDR3 is given with its conserved first and last residue. D genes are given only for firm matches. Clone size appears in some rows only: once, few, many, or a class for an expanded clone.

>TRBJ2-1|-|TRBV5-4|TRBD2
CASSPIAGGGHEQFF
TGTGCCAGCAGCCCGATAGCGGGGGGCGGACATGAGCAGTTCTTC
>TRBJ1-2|-|TRBV6-1|-
CASSELGGNGYTF
TGTGCCAGCAGTGAACTTGGGGGCAATGGCTACACCTTC
>TRBJ2-7|-|TRBV7-9|TRBD2
CASSLAGGSFDEQYF
TGTGCCAGCAGCTTAGCGGGGGGGAGTTTTGACGAGCAGTACTTC
>TRBJ1-6|-|TRBV14|TRBD1
CASSRMTGGWSPLHF
TGTGCCAGCAGCCGCATGACAGGGGGCTGGTCACCCCTCCACTTT
>TRBJ1-3|-|TRBV19|-
CASSVPRVSGNTIYF
TGTGCCAGTAGCGTCCCCAGGGTTTCTGGAAACACCATATATTTT
>TRBJ1-2|-|TRBV19|TRBD1
CASIARGIGYGYTF
TGTGCCAGTATAGCCAGGGGGATCGGCTATGGCTACACCTTC
>TRBJ2-7|-|TRBV3-1/TRBV3-2|TRBD2
CASSLAGTSYEQYF
TGTGCCAGCAGCCTAGCGGGGACCTCCTACGAGCAGTACTTC
>TRBJ2-2|once|TRBV5-1|TRBD2
CASSPPERGNTGELFF
TGCGCCAGCAGCCCTCCGGAGCGGGGTAACACCGGGGAGCTGTTTTTT
>TRBJ2-3|-|TRBV7-2|-
CASSPSSRHTDTQYF
TGTGCCAGCAGCCCATCCTCGAGGCACACAGATACGCAGTATTTT
>TRBJ2-1|-|TRBV11-2|-
CASSLTLSYNEQFF
TGTGCCAGCAGCTTGACACTCTCCTACAATGAGCAGTTCTTC
>TRBJ1-2|-|TRBV11-2|TRBD1
CASSPLDRANYGYTF
TGTGCCAGCAGCCCCCTGGACAGGGCTAACTATGGCTACACCTTC
>TRBJ2-2|-|TRBV4-1|-
CASSQDRGNGELFF
TGCGCCAGCAGCCAAGACCGGGGGAACGGGGAGCTGTTTTTT
>TRBJ2-2|-|TRBV5-1|TRBD1
CASSRDRDYGELFF
TGCGCCAGCAGCCGGGACAGGGACTACGGGGAGCTGTTTTTT
>TRBJ2-3|-|TRBV5-1|-
CASSFSSDTQYF
TGCGCCAGCAGCTTCTCCTCAGATACGCAGTATTTT
>TRBJ1-1|-|TRBV29-1|TRBD1
CSAAGTGGNDGKAFF
TGCAGCGCGGCCGGGACAGGGGGCAATGATGGGAAGGCTTTCTTT
>TRBJ1-1|-|TRBV5-4|TRBD1
CASSLAPGQGDTEAFF
TGTGCCAGCAGCTTGGCCCCGGGACAGGGGGACACTGAAGCTTTCTTT
>TRBJ1-5|once|TRBV19|-
CASSIGALNNQPQHF
TGTGCCAGTAGTATAGGGGCGCTCAACAATCAGCCCCAGCATTTT
>TRBJ2-5|once|TRBV5-4|TRBD2
CASSHKRGGPETQYF
TGTGCCAGCAGCCACAAGCGGGGGGGCCCAGAGACCCAGTACTTC
>TRBJ1-1|-|TRBV4-1|TRBD1
CASSQEKGDRDGVNTEAFF
TGCGCCAGCAGCCAAGAAAAGGGAGACAGGGATGGGGTGAACACTGAAGCTTTCTTT
>TRBJ1-1|-|TRBV4-3|-
CASSQVGQFEAFF
TGCGCCAGCAGCCAAGTTGGGCAGTTTGAAGCTTTCTTT
>TRBJ1-2|-|TRBV5-1|TRBD1
CASSQQGDYGYTF
TGCGCCAGCAGTCAACAGGGGGACTATGGCTACACCTTC
>TRBJ2-2|-|TRBV11-3|TRBD1
CASSSTGVSTGELFF
TGTGCCAGCAGCTCGACAGGGGTGAGCACCGGGGAGCTGTTTTTT
>TRBJ2-1|-|TRBV7-2|-
CASSLTWTVNEQFF
TGTGCCAGCAGCTTAACCTGGACAGTTAATGAGCAGTTCTTC
>TRBJ2-1|few|TRBV7-2|TRBD2
CASSPWTSGGGNEQFF
TGTGCCAGCAGCCCTTGGACTAGCGGGGGGGGGAATGAGCAGTTCTTC
>TRBJ2-3|-|TRBV5-4|-
CASSLGGSSTDTQYF
TGTGCCAGCAGCTTGGGAGGCTCTAGCACAGATACGCAGTATTTT
>TRBJ2-1|once|TRBV3-1/TRBV3-2|TRBD1
CASRGTGPINEQFF
TGTGCCAGCCGGGGGACAGGGCCCATCAATGAGCAGTTCTTC
>TRBJ2-7|few|TRBV6-5|-
CASSYSTGIYEQYF
TGTGCCAGCAGTTACTCGACGGGGATCTACGAGCAGTACTTC
>TRBJ2-5|-|TRBV28|TRBD1
CASSGLVVGGAETQYF
TGTGCCAGCAGTGGATTGGTGGTAGGGGGCGCAGAGACCCAGTACTTC
>TRBJ2-3|-|TRBV2|TRBD2
CASNPTSADTQYF
TGTGCCAGCAACCCCACTAGCGCAGATACGCAGTATTTT
>TRBJ2-7|-|TRBV6-2/TRBV6-3|TRBD1
CASSLQGYEQYF
TGTGCCAGCAGTCTACAGGGGTACGAGCAGTACTTC
>TRBJ2-3|few|TRBV10-1|TRBD1
CASSPSGTGVMNTQYF
TGCGCCAGCAGTCCATCCGGGACAGGGGTGATGAATACGCAGTATTTT
>TRBJ2-3|-|TRBV6-1|-
CASSELGGYTDTQYF
TGTGCCAGCAGTGAACTTGGGGGCTACACAGATACGCAGTATTTT
>TRBJ2-5|-|TRBV5-4|-
CASSLNSQETQYF
TGTGCCAGCAGCTTGAATAGCCAAGAGACCCAGTACTTC
>TRBJ1-3|-|TRBV5-1|-
CASSLDVRREDTIYF
TGCGCCAGCAGCTTGGATGTCCGCAGGGAAGACACCATATATTTT
>TRBJ1-2|once|TRBV28|-
CASRFSSYGVYGYTF
TGTGCCAGCAGGTTTTCCTCTTACGGGGTTTATGGCTACACCTTC
>TRBJ1-2|-|TRBV21-1|-
CAPSGGAGQVNGYTF
TGTGCCCCTTCAGGTGGGGCCGGACAGGTGAATGGCTACACCTTC
>TRBJ1-5|-|TRBV19|-
CASSIPRVNQPQHF
TGTGCCAGTAGTATTCCTCGGGTCAATCAGCCCCAGCATTTT
>TRBJ2-5|-|TRBV7-2|-
CASSSGPSRAETQYF
TGTGCCAGCAGCTCCGGCCCGTCGAGGGCAGAGACCCAGTACTTC
>TRBJ1-1|-|TRBV6-5|-
CAGSPVNTEAFF
TGTGCCGGCAGCCCAGTGAACACTGAAGCTTTCTTT
>TRBJ2-1|-|TRBV19|TRBD2
CASSIQLPSGGRGEQFF
TGTGCCAGTAGTATACAACTTCCTAGCGGGGGCCGGGGTGAGCAGTTCTTC
>TRBJ1-4|-|TRBV19|-
CASSLGTRSEKLFF
TGTGCCAGTAGTCTCGGGACACGAAGTGAAAAACTGTTTTTT
>TRBJ2-5|-|TRBV6-5|-
CASRGQLYQETQYF
TGTGCCAGCAGGGGACAACTGTACCAAGAGACCCAGTACTTC
>TRBJ1-5|-|TRBV24-1|TRBD1
CATSDTRGGTQIQHF
TGTGCCACCAGTGATACTAGAGGGGGCACTCAGATACAGCATTTT
>TRBJ1-1|-|TRBV18|TRBD1
CASSLTGTGFTEAFF
TGTGCCAGCTCACTGACCGGGACAGGGTTCACTGAAGCTTTCTTT
>TRBJ2-5|-|TRBV28|TRBD1
CASSPGQGKETQYF
TGTGCCAGCAGCCCGGGACAGGGTAAAGAGACCCAGTACTTC
>TRBJ1-2|-|TRBV12-3/TRBV12-4|-
CASRAQVFYGYTF
TGTGCCAGCAGGGCTCAGGTCTTTTATGGCTACACCTTC
>TRBJ1-1|-|TRBV6-1|-
CASSERGDTEAFF
TGTGCCAGCAGTGAAAGGGGTGACACTGAAGCTTTCTTT
>TRBJ1-2|-|TRBV7-2|-
CASSWGRGGYTF
TGTGCCAGCAGCTGGGGGAGGGGTGGCTACACCTTC
>TRBJ1-2|-|TRBV19|-
CASSIGPGDGYTF
TGTGCCAGTAGTATAGGGCCCGGAGATGGCTACACCTTC
>TRBJ1-3|-|TRBV11-3|-
CANLPRNRAAEGNTIYF
TGTGCCAACTTACCGAGAAACAGGGCGGCCGAGGGAAACACCATATATTTT
>TRBJ1-5|-|TRBV28|TRBD1
CASSPPGQGWQPQHF
TGTGCCAGCAGTCCCCCGGGACAGGGGTGGCAGCCCCAGCATTTT
>TRBJ2-1|-|TRBV11-1|-
CASSLTFLAEQFF
TGTGCCAGCAGCTTAACATTCCTCGCTGAGCAGTTCTTC
>TRBJ2-3|-|TRBV4-2|-
CASSQMGGAEITDTQYF
TGTGCCAGCAGCCAAATGGGAGGAGCGGAGATCACAGATACGCAGTATTTT